Detailed here is one T cell receptor (beta chain). What it binds is not known. Assay used: immunoSEQ multiplex PCR; TCRdb lists only in-frame clones, some missing. Of roughly 61,000 clones detected, about three quarters appear once; the ten largest clones hold around 6.8%. This CDR3 is built from 17 residues. Looked up from germline, CDR1 is LNHDA and CDR2 is SQIVND (reference sequence). V was clipped by 4 bases and J by 8 bases; unmatched bases: 11. Time point here: blood 4 weeks post-SBRT, at nephrectomy. Stated treatment: 15 Gy SBRT to primary tumor, nephrectomy 4 weeks later. This renal cell carcinoma was of the clear cell type. This sample was taken from a study of radiation and T cells in renal cell carcinoma. Study findings and constraints: Pretreatment tumor biopsies were lacking, so baseline clonotypes are unknown. In blood, top tumor clones expanded by 2 weeks, shrinking by 4.

The V call is TRBV19, the J call TRBJ2-1, with 13 bases matching TRBD2. Source: blood, taken from a patient whose treatment included radiotherapy and nephrectomy. This sequence originates from a man in his sixties with renal cell carcinoma. The chain's CDR3 is CASSTRGLAGIEDEQFF. The DNA for the CDR3 is TGTGCCAGTAGTACGAGGGGACTAGCGGGGATAGAGGATGAGCAGTTCTTC.